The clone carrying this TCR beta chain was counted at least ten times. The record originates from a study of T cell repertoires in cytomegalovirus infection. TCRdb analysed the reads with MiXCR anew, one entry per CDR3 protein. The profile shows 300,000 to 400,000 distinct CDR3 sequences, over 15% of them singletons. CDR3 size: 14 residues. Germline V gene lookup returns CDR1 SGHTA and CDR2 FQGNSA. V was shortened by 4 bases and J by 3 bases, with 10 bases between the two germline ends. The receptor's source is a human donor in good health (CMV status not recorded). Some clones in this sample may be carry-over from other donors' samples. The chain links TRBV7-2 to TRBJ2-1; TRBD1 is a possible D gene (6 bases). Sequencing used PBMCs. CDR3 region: CASSSLGGYNEQFF. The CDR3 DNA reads TGTGCCAGCAGCTCCCTAGGGGGCTACAATGAGCAGTTCTTC.